This T cell receptor (beta chain) was retrieved from a study of blood T cell repertoires in COVID-19. In the study overall: Donors in the United States, Italy and Spain gave samples during acute or convalescent COVID-19. PBMCs, B-cell-depleted T cells, or T cells were the source of the cDNA or gDNA that made up the material.

Original analysis: Amplification of reference gene primers provided the estimated nucleated cell counts. This table comes from immunoSEQ multiplex PCR, and its TCRdb copy is limited to in-frame clones, with some not included. D and trimming come from the DNA, and the V and J calls and clone size come from that table. Here the sample spans almost 250,000 clones, roughly 86% being singletons. CDR1 is SGHNT, CDR2 YYREEE, per germline (reference sequence). Trimming took 6 bases from V and 8 from J, leaving 18 bases between them. The CDR3 covers 15 residues. The rearrangement uses TRBV5-4 and TRBJ1-6; D unresolved. This receptor was taken from an older woman who had recovered from COVID-19. The sample consisted of peripheral blood. The chain's CDR3 is CASTPRGSYDSPLHF. CDR3 sequence (DNA): TGTGCCAGCACACCTCGCGGCAGCTACGATTCACCCCTCCACTTT. Based on the CDR3 plus reference TRBV5-4 and TRBJ1-6, the full variable domain is ETGVTQSPTHLIKTRGQQVTLRCSSQSGHNTVSWYQQALGQGPQFIFQYYREEENGRGNFPPRFSGLQFPNYSSELNVNALELDDSALYLCASTPRGSYDSPLHFGNGTRLTVT.